Below, 24 T cell receptor beta chains from the same sample are listed, as sequenced in a study of T cells in women clearing cervical HPV infection. The repertoire was sequenced with immunoSEQ multiplex PCR; TCRdb's copy has only in-frame clones and lacks some. The repertoire table contains some 33,000 clones. Sequences were obtained from blood buffy coat. The receptor set was obtained from a woman between 18 and 75 years old with a cervical HPV16 infection that either progressed to CIN3+ or cleared (not recorded which).

Comments on this clone: With the read ending 3 residues before the CDR3 end, the germline J gene is used to fill in that end. The chain carries TRBV12-3 or TRBV12-4 and TRBJ1-4; no firm D call. Trimming took 5 bases from V and 6 from J, leaving 16 bases between them. The CDR3 is made up of 15 amino acids. The CDR3 spells CASSADGSRDEKLFF. CDR3 DNA, as far as it was read: TGTGCCAGCAGTGCTGACGGGTCCCGAGATGAAAAA.

A note on this clone: The read gets to within 3 residues of the CDR3 end, and the germline J gene fills in the rest. The chain links TRBV5-1 to TRBJ2-2; TRBD2 agrees at 8 bases. From germline, CDR1 is SGHRS and CDR2 YFSETQ. After removal of 6 bases from V and 4 bases from J, the junction contained 8 bases not matched to a gene. The CDR3 runs to 15 residues. The CDR3 is CASMSGGPGTGELFF. The CDR3 bases that were read are TGCGCCAGCATGTCGGGGGGGCCTGGCACCGGGGAG.

On this clone itself: Read data end 3 residues before the CDR3 end; the end is taken from the germline J gene. V and J are TRBV20-1 and TRBJ2-3, with TRBD2 identical over 9 bases. CDR1 and CDR2 from the germline V gene are DFQATT and SNEGSKA (reference sequence). V shed 3 bases and J 4 bases; nucleotides not matched to a gene: 5. The CDR3 is made up of 14 amino acids. The sequenced part of the CDR3 DNA is TGCAGTGCTAGTATAGCGGGGGCCCCAGATACG. Its protein product is CSASIAGAPDT. The whole CDR3 reads CSASIAGAPDTQYF.

Regarding this clone: The read ends 3 residues before the CDR3 terminus; that terminus is restored from the germline J gene. This chain joins TRBV18 and TRBJ1-2; D uncertain. This CDR3 contains 14 residues. In germline, CDR1 is KGHSH, CDR2 LQKENI. The sequenced CDR3 bases are TGTGCCAGCTCACGGACTAGCGGGAGCTACGAC. This translates into CASSRTSGSYD. The CDR3 reads in full as CASSRTSGSYDYTF.

Concerning this clone itself: The CDR3 end falls 3 residues outside the read, so it is completed with the germline J gene. The V and J genes are TRBV6-1 and TRBJ2-2; TRBD1 is a possible D gene (5 bases). This CDR3 has 16 residues. V lost 4 bases and J 6 bases, leaving 18 bases between the germline ends. The germline V gene encodes CDR1 MNHNS and CDR2 SASEGT. CDR3 DNA (partial): TGTGCCAGCAGTGGACGGACAAGCACCAGCGCCGGGGAG. Protein product: CASSGRTSTSAGE. In full, the CDR3 is CASSGRTSTSAGELFF.

Worth noting for this clone: The read stops 3 residues short of the end of the CDR3; the missing end is completed from the germline J gene. This rearrangement joins TRBV6-2 or TRBV6-3 to TRBJ1-1; D gene unclear. The V gene's germline CDR1 is MNHEY and CDR2 SVGEGT. V was cut by 5 bases and J by 0 bases, with 7 bases left in between. This CDR3 spans 13 amino acids. The CDR3: CASSLKMNTEAFF. Partial CDR3 DNA: TGTGCCAGCAGTCTAAAGATGAACACTGAA.

Notes on this clone: The read finishes 3 residues shy of the CDR3 end, and the germline J gene is used to complete it. V gene TRBV6-1 combines with J gene TRBJ2-7; D is possibly TRBD2 (6 bases). The CDR3 covers 15 residues. Germline V lookup: CDR1 MNHNS, CDR2 SASEGT. V lost 4 bases and J lost 1, with 14 bases in between. CDR3 bases read: TGTGCCAGCAGTGCCCCCCCACGGGGGTCCTACGAG. Amino acids: CASSAPPRGSYE. From start to end, the CDR3 is CASSAPPRGSYEQYF.

As to this clone: Read sequence stops 3 residues before the CDR3 end, and the germline J gene provides the missing end. The chain combines TRBV12-3 or TRBV12-4 with TRBJ1-2; no clear D. The CDR3 is 13 amino acids. V was cut by 3 bases and J by 6 bases, with 11 bases left in between. CDR3 residues: CASSLVLQDGYTF. CDR3 DNA, as far as it was read: TGTGCCAGCAGTTTGGTGCTTCAGGATGGC.

A remark on this clone: The read stops 3 residues short of the end of the CDR3; the missing end is completed from the germline J gene. This chain connects TRBV30 to TRBJ1-5; possibly TRBD1 for D (5 bases). Germline lookup yields CDR1 GTSNPN and CDR2 SVGIG (reference sequence). The CDR3 loop spans 13 amino acids. V was shortened by 0 bases and J by 5 bases, with 8 bases between the two germline ends. The CDR3 spells CAWSVDSYQPQHF. CDR3 DNA (partial): TGTGCCTGGAGTGTTGACAGTTATCAGCCC.

Regarding this clone: With the read ending 3 residues before the CDR3 end, the germline J gene is used to fill in that end. The chain carries TRBV7-2 and TRBJ1-2, with D possibly being TRBD1 (5 bases). The CDR3 is made up of 14 amino acids. The V gene's germline CDR1 is SGHTA and CDR2 FQGNSA. This chain's CDR3 is CASSTSGGGYDYTF. CDR3 bases read: TGTGCCAGCAGCACCTCGGGGGGAGGCTACGAC.

Comment on this clone: Coverage ceases 3 residues before the CDR3 finishes, and the germline J gene fills in the end. J is TRBJ1-1 and V is TRBV19; TRBD1 matches 8 bases. Unmatched junction bases numbered 10, after V lost 5 bases and J lost 5 bases. The germline gives CDR1 LNHDA, CDR2 SQIVND (reference sequence). The CDR3 spans 15 residues. Here the CDR3 reads CASSPGGQGETEAFF. Partial CDR3 DNA: TGTGCCAGTAGTCCGGGAGGACAGGGAGAAACTGAA.

In the case of this clone: Read data end 3 residues before the CDR3 end; the end is taken from the germline J gene. The chain has TRBV19 and TRBJ1-5, with unresolved D. The CDR3 totals 13 residues. Between the trimmed V and J ends, which lost 10 bases and 4 bases, there was a span of 14 bases. Germline V gene lookup returns CDR1 LNHDA and CDR2 SQIVND (reference sequence). The CDR3 bases that were read are TGTGCCACCCGAGGCGGGGTTAATCAGCCC. Its protein product is CATRGGVNQP. The complete CDR3 sequence is CATRGGVNQPQHF.

Comments on this clone: The read is 3 residues too short to cover the CDR3 end, so that end is filled in from the germline J gene. This chain uses TRBV11-2 with TRBJ1-1; weak D call: TRBD1 (5 bases). The CDR3 spans 13 residues. The germline V gene encodes CDR1 SGHAT and CDR2 FQNNGV. Incomplete CDR3 DNA: TGTGCCAGCAGCTTAGTTGTAGGGGAGGAG. The encoded protein is CASSLVVGEE. The full CDR3 protein is CASSLVVGEEAFF.

Turning to this clone: Coverage ceases 3 residues before the CDR3 finishes, and the germline J gene fills in the end. The chain carries TRBV20-1 and TRBJ2-7; TRBD2 aligns across 9 bases. Germline CDR1 is DFQATT and CDR2 is SNEGSKA (reference sequence). The CDR3 has 15 amino acids. The J segment lost 2 bases and the V segment lost 6 bases, leaving 11 bases of the junction unmatched. The CDR3 bases that were read are TGCAGTGCCAGTAGGCTAGCGGGGAGTACCTACGAG. The encoded protein is CSASRLAGSTYE. The full CDR3 protein reads CSASRLAGSTYEQYF.

Comment on this clone: The CDR3 goes on 3 residues after the read ends, and that part is filled in from the germline J gene. The chain joins TRBV5-4 to TRBJ1-4; a weak D match, TRBD1 (5 bases). CDR1 is SGHNT and CDR2 is YYREEE in the germline V gene (reference sequence). CDR3 length: 15 amino acids. The CDR3 reads CASSGGLTDNSPLFF. The DNA read from the CDR3 is TGTGCCAGCAGTGGGGGGTTGACGGATAATTCACCA.

In regard to this clone: The read terminates 3 residues before the CDR3 end, so the remaining end is supplied by the germline J gene. V and J are TRBV19 and TRBJ2-6, with TRBD1 as a possible D gene (5 bases). The CDR3 contains 15 residues. V lost 11 bases to trimming and J lost 1 base, with 15 bases between them. Germline CDR1 LNHDA, CDR2 SQIVND (reference sequence). CDR3 DNA (partial): TGTGCCGTACAGGATCCACTTTCTGGGGCCAACGTC. Its protein product is CAVQDPLSGANV. The whole CDR3 protein is CAVQDPLSGANVLTF.

As for this clone: Read data end 3 residues before the CDR3 end; the end is taken from the germline J gene. This rearrangement joins TRBV7-9 to TRBJ1-4; maybe TRBD1 (6 bases). CDR1 and CDR2 from the germline V gene are SEHNR and FQNEAQ (reference sequence). Trimming stripped 7 bases from V and 8 bases from J, with 20 bases between. This CDR3 is built from 15 residues. The CDR3 DNA, read in part, is TGTGCCAGCAACCCCGGGGCTACGGGGGGCGAAAAA. Protein sequence: CASNPGATGGEK. The complete CDR3 reads CASNPGATGGEKLFF.

Of note for this clone: The read finishes 3 residues shy of the CDR3 end, and the germline J gene is used to complete it. The rearrangement joins TRBV6-2 or TRBV6-3 to TRBJ2-7, with a weak D call TRBD2 (5 bases). Trimming took off 6 bases at V and 2 bases at J, with 14 bases between the two ends. The germline V gene has CDR1 MNHEY and CDR2 SVGEGT. This CDR3 is 14 amino acids long. The CDR3 reads CASSRGSSPYEQYF. CDR3 DNA (partial): TGTGCCAGCAGCCGGGGTAGCAGCCCCTACGAG.

Turning to this clone: The read comes to an end 3 residues before the CDR3 does, leaving the germline J gene to fill in the end. V usage is TRBV5-1 and J usage is TRBJ2-3; tentative D call: TRBD2 (5 bases). The length of the CDR3 is 12 residues. Per the germline V gene, CDR1 is SGHRS and CDR2 is YFSETQ. The CDR3 loop reads CASSLDGETQYF. The sequenced part of the CDR3 DNA is TGCGCCAGCAGCTTGGACGGGGAGACG.

As concerns this clone: Read sequence stops 3 residues before the CDR3 end, and the germline J gene provides the missing end. The chain joins TRBV2 to TRBJ1-2; D may be TRBD1 (5 bases). Looked up from germline, CDR1 is SNHLY and CDR2 is FYNNEI. This CDR3 comprises 15 residues. This chain's CDR3 is CASSEALAGGFDYTF. The sequenced part of the CDR3 DNA is TGTGCCAGCAGTGAGGCACTAGCGGGGGGTTTTGAC.

Worth noting for this clone: With the read ending 3 residues before the CDR3 end, the germline J gene is used to fill in that end. The chain recombines TRBV28 with TRBJ1-2; D is unresolved. Trimming removed 2 bases from V and 7 bases from J, with 8 bases in between. This CDR3 spans 12 amino acids. Germline lookup yields CDR1 MDHEN and CDR2 SYDVKM. This CDR3 reads CASSLPTIGYTF. Partial CDR3 DNA: TGTGCCAGCAGTTTACCTACTATTGGC.

With respect to this clone: The read terminates 3 residues before the CDR3 end, so the remaining end is supplied by the germline J gene. The rearrangement uses TRBV20-1 and TRBJ1-2, with 8 nucleotides matching TRBD1. V lost 6 bases and J lost 7; bases outside the gene matches: 4. This CDR3 comprises 11 residues. Germline V CDR1 and CDR2: DFQATT, SNEGSKA (reference sequence). The CDR3 bases that were read are TGCAGTGCAAGCGACAGGGGTGGC. It encodes CSASDRGG. The CDR3 reads in full as CSASDRGGYTF.

As to this clone: The read ends 3 residues before the CDR3 terminus; that terminus is restored from the germline J gene. This sequence joins TRBV20-1 and TRBJ1-2; maybe TRBD1 (5 bases). Germline loops: CDR1 DFQATT, CDR2 SNEGSKA (reference sequence). This CDR3 contains 14 residues. The CDR3 is CSATSGASYNDYTF. The CDR3 bases that were read are TGCAGTGCTACTAGCGGGGCCTCCTACAATGAC.

As for this clone: The CDR3 extends 3 residues past the end of the read, so its final part is completed from the germline J gene. J is TRBJ1-1 and V is TRBV30; D call uncertain. Germline V gene sequence: CDR1 GTSNPN, CDR2 SVGIG (reference sequence). Trimming pared 4 bases from V and 3 bases from J, leaving 15 bases between. This CDR3 comprises 14 residues. This CDR3 reads CAWKFFYRDTEAFF. The CDR3 bases that were read are TGTGCCTGGAAATTTTTCTATCGGGACACTGAA.